The sequence of this T cell receptor beta chain was determined in a study of shared clonotypes between healthy human individuals. Study outcomes and limitations: Clonotypes shared by all four donors outscored non-shared clonotypes in generation probability. Estimated richness was generally greater in naive than memory subsets.

As regards this clone: The antigen is not known.

V gave up 4 bases and J gave up 8 bases, with 11 bases separating them. Per the germline V gene, CDR1 is SGHAT and CDR2 is FQNNGV. The CDR3 covers 12 residues. Splitting the CD4+ cells yielded a CD45RA+ naive subset and a CD45RA-negative memory subset. This table comes from immunoSEQ multiplex PCR, and its TCRdb copy is limited to in-frame clones, with some not included. The table lists 2 million to 2.5 million clones, around 95% of them singletons, with 0.13% in the top ten. This receptor was identified in a man aged 18 to 29 in good health. The chain joins TRBV11-2 to TRBJ1-2; D is possibly TRBD1 (6 bases). Sequencing was carried out using naive CD4+ T cells sorted from blood. Subset given: CD45RA+ positively selected. The CDR3 loop is CASSSEGDGYTF. In DNA form, the CDR3 reads TGTGCCAGCAGCTCGGAGGGGGACGGCTACACCTTC. Variable domain in full (rest from reference TRBV11-2 and TRBJ1-2): EAGVAQSPRYKIIEKRQSVAFWCNPISGHATLYWYQQILGQGPKLLIQFQNNGVVDDSQLPKDRFSAERLKGVDSTLKIQPAKLEDSAVYLCASSSEGDGYTFGSGTRLTVV.